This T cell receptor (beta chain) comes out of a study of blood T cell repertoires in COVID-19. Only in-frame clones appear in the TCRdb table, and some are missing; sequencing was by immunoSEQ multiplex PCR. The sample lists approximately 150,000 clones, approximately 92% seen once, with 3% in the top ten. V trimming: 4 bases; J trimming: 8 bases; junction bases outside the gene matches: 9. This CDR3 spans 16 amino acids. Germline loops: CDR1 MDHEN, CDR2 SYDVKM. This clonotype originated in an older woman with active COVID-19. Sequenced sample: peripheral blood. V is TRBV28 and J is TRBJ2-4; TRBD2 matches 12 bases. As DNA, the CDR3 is TGTGCCAGCAGTTCATCATCTAGCGGGAGGGCCTACATTCAGTACTTC. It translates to CASSSSSSGRAYIQYF.